The clone carrying this TCR beta chain appeared a single time. This table comes from immunoSEQ multiplex PCR, and its TCRdb copy is limited to in-frame clones, with some not included. Of 450,000 to 500,000 clones in the sample, approximately 80% are singletons; the top ten hold 10% to 15%. This record belongs to a study of shared clonotypes between healthy human individuals. V dropped 5 bases and J dropped 1 base, with 8 bases sitting between them. The germline CDR1 and CDR2 sequences are SEHNR and FQNEAQ (reference sequence). The CDR3 extends over 13 amino acids. This chain joins TRBV7-9 and TRBJ1-1; D remains ambiguous. The specimen was PBMCs. This receptor was identified in a woman in her forties in good health. Some clones in this sample may be carry-over from other donors' samples. CDR3 DNA sequence: TGTGCCAGCAGCGGATACAAGAACACTGAAGCTTTCTTT. Its translation is CASSGYKNTEAFF.